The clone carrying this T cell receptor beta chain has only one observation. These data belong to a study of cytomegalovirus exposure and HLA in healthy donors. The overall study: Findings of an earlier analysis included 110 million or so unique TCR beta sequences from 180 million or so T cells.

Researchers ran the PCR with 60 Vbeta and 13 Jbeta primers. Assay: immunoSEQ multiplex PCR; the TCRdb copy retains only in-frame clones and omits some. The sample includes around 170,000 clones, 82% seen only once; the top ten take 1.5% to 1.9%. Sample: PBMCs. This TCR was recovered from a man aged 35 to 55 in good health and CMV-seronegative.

CDR3 region: CASTPGGFKADTQYF. Written as DNA, the CDR3 is TGTGCCAGTACCCCGGGGGGGTTCAAGGCAGATACGCAGTATTTT. The genes are TRBV19 and TRBJ2-3; 8 bases are shared with TRBD2. V lost 7 bases to trimming and J lost 4 bases; unmatched junction nucleotides: 10. The CDR3 contains 15 residues. Looked up from germline, CDR1 is LNHDA and CDR2 is SQIVND (reference sequence).